Below are 8 T cell receptor beta chains sequenced from a single sample in a study of CD8+CD57+ T cells in acquired aplastic anemia (dated by TCRdb to the late 2010s). This sample was sequenced with an Illumina HiSeq 2000. Profiling of TCR beta VDJ combinations and CDR3 sequences used genomic DNA as the template. Using fastp at Q25 and MiXCR, TCRdb reprocessed the public reads and kept productive beta chains. Each CDR3 protein appears once, grouped with its most common genes and DNA. Within this sample are some 140,000 distinct CDR3 sequences, with less than 60% of them counted one time only. Over 9.5% of the sample lies in the top ten. Patients chosen for sequencing had shown expansion of CD8+CD57+ cells by flow cytometry. Sequencing was performed on sorted CD4+, CD8+, or CD8+CD57+ T cells (not recorded which) from PBMCs. These receptors were taken from a human donor with aplastic anemia.

This clonotype was seen repeatedly, ten times or more. The genes are TRBV5-5 and TRBJ2-3; 8 bases match TRBD1. The CDR3 has 17 amino acids. Germline V lookup: CDR1 SGHKS, CDR2 YYEKEE (reference sequence). The ends lost 0 bases at V and 0 bases at J; junction bases unmatched: 6. The CDR3 DNA reads as TGTGCCAGCAGCTTGGCCTGGACAGGGCCTAGCACAGATACGCAGTATTTT. Protein sequence: CASSLAWTGPSTDTQYF. The full variable domain, with the rest looked up from reference TRBV5-5 and TRBJ2-3, is DAGVTQSPTHLIKTRGQQVTLRCSPISGHKSVSWYQQVLGQGPQFIFQYYEKEERGRGNFPDRFSARQFPNYSSELNVNALLLGDSALYLCASSLAWTGPSTDTQYFGPGTRLTVL.

The chain carries TRBV7-9 and TRBJ1-1; no definite D call. Trimming shortened V by 3 bases and J by 10 bases, and 15 bases separated the two germline ends. The germline CDR1 and CDR2 sequences are SEHNR and FQNEAQ (reference sequence). The CDR3 has 13 residues. The CDR3 sequence is CASSLDRDVGAFF. In nucleotides, the CDR3 is TGTGCCAGCAGCTTGGATAGAGACGTTGGAGCTTTCTTT.

In this sample, this clonotype turned up once. The gene calls are TRBV2 and TRBJ1-2; 10 nucleotides align to TRBD1. V lost 7 bases to trimming and J lost 5 bases; unmatched junction nucleotides: 4. CDR3 length: 13 amino acids. Germline V gives CDR1 SNHLY, CDR2 FYNNEI. CDR3 nucleotide sequence: TGTGCCAGCACCGGACAGGGGGAGTATGGCTACACCTTC. This encodes CASTGQGEYGYTF.

The chain is built from TRBV9 and TRBJ2-3; 9 nucleotides match TRBD2. V trimming: 4 bases; J trimming: 7 bases; junction bases outside the gene matches: 10. The CDR3 loop spans 15 amino acids. Germline V gives CDR1 SGDLS, CDR2 YYNGEE. CDR3 amino acids: CASSTGTSSSHTQYF. The DNA of the CDR3 is TGTGCCAGCAGCACAGGGACTAGCTCCAGTCATACGCAGTATTTT.

The chain recombines TRBV10-2 with TRBJ1-1; D is unresolved. This CDR3 is 13 amino acids long. Trimming took off 3 bases at V and 1 base at J, with 6 bases between the two ends. CDR1 is WSHSY and CDR2 is SAAADI in the germline V gene. In nucleotides, the CDR3 is TGCGCCAGCAGTGACGGTAGGAACACTGAAGCTTTCTTT. Encoded protein: CASSDGRNTEAFF.

The rearrangement uses TRBV10-3 and TRBJ2-7, with D possibly matching TRBD1 (6 bases). CDR1 and CDR2 from the germline V gene are ENHRY and SYGVKD. This CDR3 is built from 14 residues. Trimming removed 4 bases at V and 5 bases at J, with 15 bases between. DNA of the CDR3: TGTGCCATCAGTGCAATGGGGGCCAACGACGAGCAGTACTTC. It encodes CAISAMGANDEQYF.

The rearrangement uses TRBV24-1 and TRBJ2-2, with D tentatively TRBD1 (5 bases). The CDR3 is 15 residues long. Germline V gives CDR1 KGHDR, CDR2 SFDVKD. Trimming cost V 7 bases and J 3 bases, with 14 bases left between them. DNA for the CDR3: TGTGCCACCAGCCCCCAGGGAAGGGACACCGGGGAGCTGTTTTTT. This codes for CATSPQGRDTGELFF.

This clonotype appeared many times. The rearrangement links TRBV15 to TRBJ2-3; 8 nucleotides match TRBD2. V shed 9 bases and J 6 bases; nucleotides not matched to a gene: 5. This CDR3 spans 12 amino acids. CDR1 LNHNV and CDR2 YYDKDF come from the germline V gene (reference sequence). CDR3 protein: CATTGGLDTQYF. CDR3 bases: TGTGCCACTACGGGGGGGCTGGATACGCAGTATTTT.